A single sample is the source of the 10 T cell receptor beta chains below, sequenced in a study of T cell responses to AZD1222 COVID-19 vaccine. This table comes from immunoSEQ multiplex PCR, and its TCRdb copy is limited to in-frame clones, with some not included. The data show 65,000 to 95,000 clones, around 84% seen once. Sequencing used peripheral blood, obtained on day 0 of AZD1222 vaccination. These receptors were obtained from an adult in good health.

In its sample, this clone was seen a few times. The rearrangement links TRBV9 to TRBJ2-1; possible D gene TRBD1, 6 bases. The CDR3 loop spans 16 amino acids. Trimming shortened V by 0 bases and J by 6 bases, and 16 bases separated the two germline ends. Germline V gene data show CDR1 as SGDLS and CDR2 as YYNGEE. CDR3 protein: CASSVGGRQRPNEQFF. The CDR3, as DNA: TGTGCCAGCAGCGTAGGGGGGCGGCAGCGACCCAATGAGCAGTTCTTC.

The CDR3 coding sequence is TGTGCCAGCAGCTTGGAGGAGTCAGGGGGGAGGTATGGCTACACCTTC. Translation: CASSLEESGGRYGYTF. The V and J genes are TRBV5-6 and TRBJ1-2; 7 bases agree with TRBD1. CDR1 and CDR2 (germline): SGHDT, YYEEEE. The length of the CDR3 is 16 residues. The ends lost 0 bases at V and 5 bases at J; junction bases unmatched: 10.

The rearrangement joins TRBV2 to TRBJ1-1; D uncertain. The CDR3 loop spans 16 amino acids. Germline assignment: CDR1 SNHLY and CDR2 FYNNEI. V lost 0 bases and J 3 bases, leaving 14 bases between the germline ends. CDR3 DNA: TGTGCCAGCAGTGAAGCGCTTGACACCCTGGACACTGAAGCTTTCTTT. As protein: CASSEALDTLDTEAFF.

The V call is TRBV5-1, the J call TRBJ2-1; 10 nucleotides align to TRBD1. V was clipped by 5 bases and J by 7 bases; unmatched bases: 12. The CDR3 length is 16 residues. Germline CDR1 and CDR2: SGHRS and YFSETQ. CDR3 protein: CASRRAAGQGQNEQFF. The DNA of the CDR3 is TGCGCCAGCAGAAGGGCCGCGGGACAGGGGCAGAATGAGCAGTTCTTC.

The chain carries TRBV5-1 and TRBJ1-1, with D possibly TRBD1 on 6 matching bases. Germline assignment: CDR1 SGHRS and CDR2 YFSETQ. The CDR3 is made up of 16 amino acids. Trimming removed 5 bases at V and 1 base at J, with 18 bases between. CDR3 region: CASSFDRRRTNTEAFF. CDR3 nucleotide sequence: TGCGCCAGCAGTTTTGACAGGAGGAGAACGAACACTGAAGCTTTCTTT.

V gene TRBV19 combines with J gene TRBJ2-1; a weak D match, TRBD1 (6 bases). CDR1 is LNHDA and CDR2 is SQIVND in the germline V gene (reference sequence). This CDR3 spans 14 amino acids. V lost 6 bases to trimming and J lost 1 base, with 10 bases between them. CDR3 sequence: CASSHRVSYNEQFF. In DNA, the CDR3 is TGTGCCAGTAGCCACAGGGTTTCCTACAATGAGCAGTTCTTC.

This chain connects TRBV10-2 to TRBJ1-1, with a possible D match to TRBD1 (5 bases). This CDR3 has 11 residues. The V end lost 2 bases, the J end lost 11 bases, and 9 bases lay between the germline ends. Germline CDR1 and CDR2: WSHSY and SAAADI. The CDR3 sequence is CASSEGGEAFF. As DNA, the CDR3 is TGCGCCAGCAGTGAGGGAGGGGAGGCTTTCTTT.

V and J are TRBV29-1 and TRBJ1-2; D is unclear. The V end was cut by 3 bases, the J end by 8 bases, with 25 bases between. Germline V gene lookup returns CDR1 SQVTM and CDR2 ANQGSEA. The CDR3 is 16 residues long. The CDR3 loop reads CSVDLGGLAGSGGYTF. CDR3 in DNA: TGCAGCGTTGATTTGGGAGGGCTCGCGGGTTCGGGAGGCTACACCTTC. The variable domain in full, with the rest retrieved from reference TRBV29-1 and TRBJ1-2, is SAVISQKPSRDICQRGTSLTIQCQVDSQVTMMFWYRQQPGQSLTLIATANQGSEATYESGFVIDKFPISRPNLTFSTLTVSNMSPEDSSIYLCSVDLGGLAGSGGYTFGSGTRLTVV.

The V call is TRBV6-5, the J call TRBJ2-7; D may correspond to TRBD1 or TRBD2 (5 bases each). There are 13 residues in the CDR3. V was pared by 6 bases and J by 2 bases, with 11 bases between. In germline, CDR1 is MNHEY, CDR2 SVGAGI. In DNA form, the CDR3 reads TGTGCCAGCAGCGGGGACCAAGCCTACGAGCAGTACTTC. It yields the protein CASSGDQAYEQYF.

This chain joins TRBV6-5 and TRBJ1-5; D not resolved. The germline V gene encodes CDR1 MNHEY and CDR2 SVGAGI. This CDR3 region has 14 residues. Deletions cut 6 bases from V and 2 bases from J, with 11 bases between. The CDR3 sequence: CASRPEGGNQPQHF. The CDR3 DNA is TGTGCCAGCAGACCCGAAGGAGGCAATCAGCCCCAGCATTTT.